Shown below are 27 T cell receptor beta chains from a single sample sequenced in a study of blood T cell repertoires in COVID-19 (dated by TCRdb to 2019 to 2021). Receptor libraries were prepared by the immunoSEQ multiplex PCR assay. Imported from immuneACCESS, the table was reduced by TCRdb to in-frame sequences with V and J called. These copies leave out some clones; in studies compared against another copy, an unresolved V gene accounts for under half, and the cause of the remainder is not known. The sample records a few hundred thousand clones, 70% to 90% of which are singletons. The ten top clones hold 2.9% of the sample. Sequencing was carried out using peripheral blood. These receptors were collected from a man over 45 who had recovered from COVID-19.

Here the CDR3 reads CASSLGYGTGAYEQYF. Written as DNA, the CDR3 is TGTGCCAGCAGCTTAGGATACGGGACAGGGGCCTACGAGCAGTACTTC. The J gene is TRBJ2-7, the V gene TRBV7-9; 10 bases line up with TRBD1. V trimming: 1 base; J trimming: 2 bases; junction bases outside the gene matches: 5. Germline V CDR1 and CDR2: SEHNR, FQNEAQ (reference sequence). This CDR3 region has 16 residues.

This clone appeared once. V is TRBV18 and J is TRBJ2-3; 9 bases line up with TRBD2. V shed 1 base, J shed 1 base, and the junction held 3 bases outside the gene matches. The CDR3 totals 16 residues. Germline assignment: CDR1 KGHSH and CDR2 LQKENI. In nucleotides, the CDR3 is TGTGCCAGCTCACCACAGGTAGCGGGAGGCACAGATACGCAGTATTTT. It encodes CASSPQVAGGTDTQYF.

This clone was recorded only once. CDR3 coding DNA: TGTGCCAGCAGCCCTAGCTTCGCGAACACCGGGGAGCTGTTTTTT. Amino acid sequence: CASSPSFANTGELFF. This sequence joins TRBV11-2 and TRBJ2-2, with D possibly TRBD2 on 5 matching bases. Trimming took off 5 bases at V and 0 bases at J, with 10 bases between the two ends. This CDR3 spans 15 amino acids. CDR1 is SGHAT and CDR2 is FQNNGV in the germline V gene.

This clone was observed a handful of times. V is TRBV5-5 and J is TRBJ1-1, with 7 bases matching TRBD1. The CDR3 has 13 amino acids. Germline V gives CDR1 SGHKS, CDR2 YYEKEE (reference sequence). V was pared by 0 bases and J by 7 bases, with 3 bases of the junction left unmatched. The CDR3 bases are TGTGCCAGCAGCTTGGTCGGACAGGATGAAGCTTTCTTT. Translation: CASSLVGQDEAFF.

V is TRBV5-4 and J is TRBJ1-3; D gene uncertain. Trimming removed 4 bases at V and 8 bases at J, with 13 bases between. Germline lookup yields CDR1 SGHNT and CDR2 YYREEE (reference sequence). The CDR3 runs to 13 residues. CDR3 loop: CASSVRGYDTIYF. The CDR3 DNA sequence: TGTGCCAGCAGCGTCCGAGGGTACGACACCATATATTTT.

CDR3 region: CASSIGARNTEAFF. In DNA, the CDR3 is TGTGCCAGTAGTATAGGGGCCCGGAACACTGAAGCTTTCTTT. V and J are TRBV19 and TRBJ1-1, with D unresolved. Germline V gene sequence: CDR1 LNHDA, CDR2 SQIVND (reference sequence). V gave up 1 base and J gave up 1 base, with 7 bases separating them. The CDR3 length is 14 residues.

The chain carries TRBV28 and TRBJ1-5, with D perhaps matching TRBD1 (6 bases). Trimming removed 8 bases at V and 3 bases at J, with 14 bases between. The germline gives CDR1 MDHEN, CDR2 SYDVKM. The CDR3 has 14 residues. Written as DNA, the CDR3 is TGTGCCAGCGTCCCACAGGGTTCCAATCAGCCCCAGCATTTT. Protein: CASVPQGSNQPQHF.

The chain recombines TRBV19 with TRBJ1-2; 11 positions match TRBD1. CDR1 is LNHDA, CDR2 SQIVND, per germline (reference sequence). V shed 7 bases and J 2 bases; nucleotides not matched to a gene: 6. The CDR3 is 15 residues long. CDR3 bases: TGTGCCAGTACCCCCAGGACAGGGGGCAACTATGGCTACACCTTC. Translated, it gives CASTPRTGGNYGYTF.

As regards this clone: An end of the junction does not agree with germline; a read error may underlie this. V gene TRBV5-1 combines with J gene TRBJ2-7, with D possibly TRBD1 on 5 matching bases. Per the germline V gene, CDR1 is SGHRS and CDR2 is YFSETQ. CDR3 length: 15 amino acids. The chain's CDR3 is CASRFGPDKRLIGPF. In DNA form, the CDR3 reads TGCGCCAGCAGATTTGGTCCGGACAAACGACTCATTGGGCCCTTC.

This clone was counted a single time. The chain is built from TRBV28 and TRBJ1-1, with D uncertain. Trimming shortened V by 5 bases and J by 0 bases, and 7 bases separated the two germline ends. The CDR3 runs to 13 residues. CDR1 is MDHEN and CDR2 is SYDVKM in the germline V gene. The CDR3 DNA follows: TGTGCCAGCAGTCTACCCCTGAACACTGAAGCTTTCTTT. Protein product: CASSLPLNTEAFF.

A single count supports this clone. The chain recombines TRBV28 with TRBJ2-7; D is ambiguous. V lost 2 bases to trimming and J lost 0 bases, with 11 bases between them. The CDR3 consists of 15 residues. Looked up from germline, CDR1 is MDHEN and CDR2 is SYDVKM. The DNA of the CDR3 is TGTGCCAGCAGTTTAAGATCTTGGGCCTCCTACGAGCAGTACTTC. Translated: CASSLRSWASYEQYF.

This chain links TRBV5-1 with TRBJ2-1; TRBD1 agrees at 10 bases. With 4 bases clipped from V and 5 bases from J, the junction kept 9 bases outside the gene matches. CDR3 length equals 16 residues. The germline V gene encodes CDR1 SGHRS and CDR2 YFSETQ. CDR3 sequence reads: CASSLWDRGIDNEQFF. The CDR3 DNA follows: TGCGCCAGCAGCCTTTGGGACAGGGGAATAGACAATGAGCAGTTCTTC.

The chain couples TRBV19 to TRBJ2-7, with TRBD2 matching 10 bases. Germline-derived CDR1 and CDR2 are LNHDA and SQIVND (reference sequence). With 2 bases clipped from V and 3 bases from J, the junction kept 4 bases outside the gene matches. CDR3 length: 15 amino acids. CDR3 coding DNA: TGTGCCAGTAGTATACGGACTAGCGGCGTCTACGAGCAGTACTTC. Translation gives CASSIRTSGVYEQYF.

The CDR3 DNA follows: TGTGCCACCAGCAGGGGGGAGGCGTTCCCGTCAACCTCTGGAAACACCATATATTTT. It specifies CATSRGEAFPSTSGNTIYF. The chain joins TRBV15 to TRBJ1-3, with D tentatively TRBD1 (5 bases). Per germline, CDR1 LNHNV and CDR2 YYDKDF (reference sequence). Trimming pared 3 bases from V and 0 bases from J, leaving 21 bases between. There are 19 residues in the CDR3.

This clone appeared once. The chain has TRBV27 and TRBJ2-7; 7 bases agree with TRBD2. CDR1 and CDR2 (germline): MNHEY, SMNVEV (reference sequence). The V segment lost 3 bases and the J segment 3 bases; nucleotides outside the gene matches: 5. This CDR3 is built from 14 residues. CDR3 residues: CASSFGGSLYEQYF. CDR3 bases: TGTGCCAGCAGTTTTGGCGGGAGTCTCTACGAGCAGTACTTC.

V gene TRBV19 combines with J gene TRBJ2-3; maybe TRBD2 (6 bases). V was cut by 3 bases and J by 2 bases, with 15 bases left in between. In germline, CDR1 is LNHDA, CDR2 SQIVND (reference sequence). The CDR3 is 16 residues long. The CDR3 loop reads CASSIGGGMNTDTQYF. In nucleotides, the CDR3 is TGTGCCAGTAGTATCGGTGGCGGGATGAACACAGATACGCAGTATTTT. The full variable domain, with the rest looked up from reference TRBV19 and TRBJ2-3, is DGGITQSPKYLFRKEGQNVTLSCEQNLNHDAMYWYRQDPGQGLRLIYYSQIVNDFQKGDIAEGYSVSREKKESFPLTVTSAQKNPTAFYLCASSIGGGMNTDTQYFGPGTRLTVL.

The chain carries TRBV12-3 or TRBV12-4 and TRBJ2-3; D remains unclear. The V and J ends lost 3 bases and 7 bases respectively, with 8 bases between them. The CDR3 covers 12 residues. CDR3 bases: TGTGCCAGCAGTTTTTTAATATATACGCAGTATTTT. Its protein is CASSFLIYTQYF.

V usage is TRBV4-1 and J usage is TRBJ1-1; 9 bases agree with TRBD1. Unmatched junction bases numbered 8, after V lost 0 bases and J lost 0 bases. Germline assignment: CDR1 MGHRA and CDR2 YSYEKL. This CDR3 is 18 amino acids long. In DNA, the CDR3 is TGCGCCAGCAGCCAAGACCCGAACAGGGGGCTCATGAACACTGAAGCTTTCTTT. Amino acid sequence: CASSQDPNRGLMNTEAFF.

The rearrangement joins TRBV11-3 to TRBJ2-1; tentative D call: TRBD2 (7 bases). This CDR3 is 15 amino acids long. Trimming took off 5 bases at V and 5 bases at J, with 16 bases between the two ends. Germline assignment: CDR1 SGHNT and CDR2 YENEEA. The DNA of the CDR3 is TGTGCCAGCAGCACCGCGGGGGCGGGAGACAATGAGCAGTTCTTC. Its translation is CASSTAGAGDNEQFF. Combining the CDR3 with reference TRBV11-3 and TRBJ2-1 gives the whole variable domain EAGVVQSPRYKIIEKKQPVAFWCNPISGHNTLYWYLQNLGQGPELLIRYENEEAVDDSQLPKDRFSAERLKGVDSTLKIQPAELGDSAVYLCASSTAGAGDNEQFFGPGTRLTVL.

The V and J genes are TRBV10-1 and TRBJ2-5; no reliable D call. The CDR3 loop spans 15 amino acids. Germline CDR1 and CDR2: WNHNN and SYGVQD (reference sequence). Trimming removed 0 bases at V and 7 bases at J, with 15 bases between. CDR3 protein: CASSESGTARSTQYF. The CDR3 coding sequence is TGCGCCAGCAGTGAGTCTGGTACAGCCCGGTCGACCCAGTACTTC.

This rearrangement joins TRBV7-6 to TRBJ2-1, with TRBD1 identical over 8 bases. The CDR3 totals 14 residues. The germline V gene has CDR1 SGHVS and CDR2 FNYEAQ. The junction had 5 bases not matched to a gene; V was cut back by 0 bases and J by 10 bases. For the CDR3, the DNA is TGTGCCAGCAGCTTAGCGGCAGGGGGCAGGGAGCAGTTCTTC. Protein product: CASSLAAGGREQFF.

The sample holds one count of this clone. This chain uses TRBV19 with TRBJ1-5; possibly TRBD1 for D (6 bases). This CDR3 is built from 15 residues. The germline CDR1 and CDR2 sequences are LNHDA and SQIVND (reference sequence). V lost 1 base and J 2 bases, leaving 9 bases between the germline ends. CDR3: CASSIATGRNQPQHF. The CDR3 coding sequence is TGTGCCAGTAGTATAGCTACAGGGCGCAATCAGCCCCAGCATTTT. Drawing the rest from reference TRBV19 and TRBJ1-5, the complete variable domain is DGGITQSPKYLFRKEGQNVTLSCEQNLNHDAMYWYRQDPGQGLRLIYYSQIVNDFQKGDIAEGYSVSREKKESFPLTVTSAQKNPTAFYLCASSIATGRNQPQHFGDGTRLSIL.

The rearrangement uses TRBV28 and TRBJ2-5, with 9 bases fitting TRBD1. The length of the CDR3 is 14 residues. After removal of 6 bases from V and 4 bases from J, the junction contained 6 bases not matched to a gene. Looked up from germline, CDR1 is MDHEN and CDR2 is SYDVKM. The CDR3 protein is CASRKTGGVETQYF. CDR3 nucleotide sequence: TGTGCCAGCAGGAAAACAGGGGGCGTAGAGACCCAGTACTTC.

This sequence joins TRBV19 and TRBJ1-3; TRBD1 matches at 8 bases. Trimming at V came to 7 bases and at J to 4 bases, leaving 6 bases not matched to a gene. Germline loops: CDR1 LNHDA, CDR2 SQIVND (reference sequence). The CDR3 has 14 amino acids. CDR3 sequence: CASKRTGLGNTIYF. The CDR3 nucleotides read TGTGCCAGTAAACGGACAGGGCTCGGAAACACCATATATTTT.

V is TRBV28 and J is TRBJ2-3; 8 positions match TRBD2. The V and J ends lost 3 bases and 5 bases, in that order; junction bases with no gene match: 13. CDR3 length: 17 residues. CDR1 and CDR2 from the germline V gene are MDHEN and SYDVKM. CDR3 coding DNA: TGTGCCAGCAGTTTCGGCGGGGTGGTAGCGGGACGAGATACGCAGTATTTT. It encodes CASSFGGVVAGRDTQYF.

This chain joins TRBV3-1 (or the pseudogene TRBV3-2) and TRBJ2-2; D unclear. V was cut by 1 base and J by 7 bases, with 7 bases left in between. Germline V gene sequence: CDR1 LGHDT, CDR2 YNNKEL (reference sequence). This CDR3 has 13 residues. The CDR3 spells CASSQVSVGELFF. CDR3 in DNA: TGTGCCAGCAGCCAAGTTAGTGTCGGGGAGCTGTTTTTT.

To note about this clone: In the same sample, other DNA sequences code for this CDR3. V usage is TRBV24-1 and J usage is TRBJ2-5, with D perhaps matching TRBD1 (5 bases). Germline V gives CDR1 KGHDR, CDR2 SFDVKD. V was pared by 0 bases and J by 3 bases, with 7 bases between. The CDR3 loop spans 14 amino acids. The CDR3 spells CATSDLGREETQYF. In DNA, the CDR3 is TGTGCCACCAGTGATTTGGGCAGGGAAGAGACCCAGTACTTC.